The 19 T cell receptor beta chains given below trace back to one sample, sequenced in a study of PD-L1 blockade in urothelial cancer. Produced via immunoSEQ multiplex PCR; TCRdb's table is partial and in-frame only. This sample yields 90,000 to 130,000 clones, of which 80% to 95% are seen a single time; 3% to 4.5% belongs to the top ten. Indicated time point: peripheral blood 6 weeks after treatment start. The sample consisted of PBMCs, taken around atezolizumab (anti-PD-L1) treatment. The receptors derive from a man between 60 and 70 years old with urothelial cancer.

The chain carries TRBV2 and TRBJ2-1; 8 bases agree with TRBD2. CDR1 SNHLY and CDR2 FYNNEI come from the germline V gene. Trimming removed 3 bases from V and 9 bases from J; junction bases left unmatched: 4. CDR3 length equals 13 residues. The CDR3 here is CASSDSAGVEQFF. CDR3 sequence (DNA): TGTGCCAGCAGTGACTCAGCGGGAGTTGAGCAGTTCTTC. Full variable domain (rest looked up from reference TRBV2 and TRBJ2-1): EPEVTQTPSHQVTQMGQEVILRCVPISNHLYFYWYRQILGQKVEFLVSFYNNEISEKSEIFDDQFSVERPDGSNFTLKIRSTKLEDSAMYFCASSDSAGVEQFFGPGTRLTVL.

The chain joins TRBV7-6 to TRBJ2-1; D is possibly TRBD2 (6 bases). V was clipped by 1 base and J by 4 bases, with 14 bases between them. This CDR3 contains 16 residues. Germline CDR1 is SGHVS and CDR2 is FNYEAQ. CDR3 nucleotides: TGTGCCAGCAGCTTAGTAGGAGGGGCGGGTTACAATGAGCAGTTCTTC. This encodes CASSLVGGAGYNEQFF.

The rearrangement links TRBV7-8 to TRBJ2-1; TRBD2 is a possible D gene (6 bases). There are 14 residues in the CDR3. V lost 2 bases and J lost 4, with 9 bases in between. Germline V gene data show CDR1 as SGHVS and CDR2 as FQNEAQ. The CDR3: CASSLRDFYNEQFF. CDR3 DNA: TGTGCCAGCAGCTTAAGGGACTTTTACAATGAGCAGTTCTTC.

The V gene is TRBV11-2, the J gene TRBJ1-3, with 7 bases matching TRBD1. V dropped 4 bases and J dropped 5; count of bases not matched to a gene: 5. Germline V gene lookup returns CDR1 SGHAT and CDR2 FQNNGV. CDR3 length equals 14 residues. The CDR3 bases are TGTGCCAGCAGCTACGGGACAGTGAGAAACACCATATATTTT. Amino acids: CASSYGTVRNTIYF.

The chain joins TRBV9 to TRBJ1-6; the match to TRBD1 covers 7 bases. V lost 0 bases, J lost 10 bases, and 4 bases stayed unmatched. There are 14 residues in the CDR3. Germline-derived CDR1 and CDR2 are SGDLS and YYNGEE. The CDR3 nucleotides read TGTGCCAGCAGCGTAGTAGACAGGGACTCACCCCTCCACTTT. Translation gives CASSVVDRDSPLHF.

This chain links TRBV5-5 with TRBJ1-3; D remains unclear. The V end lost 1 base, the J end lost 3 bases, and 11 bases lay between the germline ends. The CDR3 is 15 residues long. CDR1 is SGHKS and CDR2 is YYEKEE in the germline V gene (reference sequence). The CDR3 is CASSLSQAYGNTIYF. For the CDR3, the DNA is TGTGCCAGCAGCTTGTCCCAAGCATATGGAAACACCATATATTTT. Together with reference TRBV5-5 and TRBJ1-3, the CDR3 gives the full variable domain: DAGVTQSPTHLIKTRGQQVTLRCSPISGHKSVSWYQQVLGQGPQFIFQYYEKEERGRGNFPDRFSARQFPNYSSELNVNALLLGDSALYLCASSLSQAYGNTIYFGEGSWLTVV.

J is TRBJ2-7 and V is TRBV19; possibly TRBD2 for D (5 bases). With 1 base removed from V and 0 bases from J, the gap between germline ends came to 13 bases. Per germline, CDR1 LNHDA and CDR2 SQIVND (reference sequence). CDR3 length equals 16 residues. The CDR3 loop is CASSIGLPGSSYEQYF. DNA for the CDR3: TGTGCCAGTAGTATAGGTTTGCCGGGGAGCTCCTACGAGCAGTACTTC.

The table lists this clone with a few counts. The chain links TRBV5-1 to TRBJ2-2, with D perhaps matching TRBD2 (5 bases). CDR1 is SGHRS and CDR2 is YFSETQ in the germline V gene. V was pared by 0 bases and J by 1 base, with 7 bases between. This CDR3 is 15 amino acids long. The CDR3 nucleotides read TGCGCCAGCAGCTTGGACGGGGTGAACACCGGGGAGCTGTTTTTT. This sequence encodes CASSLDGVNTGELFF.

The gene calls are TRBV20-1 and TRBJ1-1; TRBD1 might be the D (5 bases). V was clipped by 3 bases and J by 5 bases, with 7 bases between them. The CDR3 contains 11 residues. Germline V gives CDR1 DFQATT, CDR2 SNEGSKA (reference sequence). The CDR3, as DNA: TGCAGTGCTAGTCAGGGAACTGAAGCTTTCTTT. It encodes CSASQGTEAFF.

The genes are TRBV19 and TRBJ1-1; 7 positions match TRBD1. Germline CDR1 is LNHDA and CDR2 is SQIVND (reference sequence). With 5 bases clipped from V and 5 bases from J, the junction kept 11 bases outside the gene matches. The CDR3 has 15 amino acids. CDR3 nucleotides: TGTGCCAGTAGTCCGATGACAGGGCCGGAGACTGAAGCTTTCTTT. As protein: CASSPMTGPETEAFF.

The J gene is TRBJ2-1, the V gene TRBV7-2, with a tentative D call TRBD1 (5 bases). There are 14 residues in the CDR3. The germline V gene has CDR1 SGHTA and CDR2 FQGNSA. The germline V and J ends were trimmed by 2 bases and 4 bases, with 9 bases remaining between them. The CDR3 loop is CASSLSGQYNEQFF. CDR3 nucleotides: TGTGCCAGCAGCTTATCAGGGCAGTACAATGAGCAGTTCTTC. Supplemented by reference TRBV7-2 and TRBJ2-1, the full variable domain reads GAGVSQSPSNKVTEKGKDVELRCDPISGHTALYWYRQSLGQGLEFLIYFQGNSAPDKSGLPSDRFSAERTGGSVSTLTIQRTQQEDSAVYLCASSLSGQYNEQFFGPGTRLTVL.

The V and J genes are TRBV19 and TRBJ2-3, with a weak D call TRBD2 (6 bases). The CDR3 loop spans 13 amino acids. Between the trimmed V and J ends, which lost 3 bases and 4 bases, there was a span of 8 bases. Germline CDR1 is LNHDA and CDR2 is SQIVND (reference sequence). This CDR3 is CASSIGTSDTQYF. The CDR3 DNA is TGTGCCAGTAGTATCGGGACTTCAGATACGCAGTATTTT. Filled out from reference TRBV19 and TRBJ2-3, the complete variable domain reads DGGITQSPKYLFRKEGQNVTLSCEQNLNHDAMYWYRQDPGQGLRLIYYSQIVNDFQKGDIAEGYSVSREKKESFPLTVTSAQKNPTAFYLCASSIGTSDTQYFGPGTRLTVL.

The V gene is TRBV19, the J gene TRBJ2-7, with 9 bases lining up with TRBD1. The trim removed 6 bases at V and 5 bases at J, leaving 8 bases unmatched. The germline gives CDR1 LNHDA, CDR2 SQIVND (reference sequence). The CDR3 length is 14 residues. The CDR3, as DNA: TGTGCCAGTAGGTTACAGGGGGCCTCGGACGAGCAGTACTTC. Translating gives CASRLQGASDEQYF.

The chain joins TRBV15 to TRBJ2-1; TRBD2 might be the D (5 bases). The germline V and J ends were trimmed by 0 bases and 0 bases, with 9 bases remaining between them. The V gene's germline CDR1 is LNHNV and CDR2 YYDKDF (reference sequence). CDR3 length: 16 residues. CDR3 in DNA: TGTGCCACCAGCAGAGATTTCACTAGCTCCTACAATGAGCAGTTCTTC. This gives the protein CATSRDFTSSYNEQFF. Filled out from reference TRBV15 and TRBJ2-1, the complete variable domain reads DAMVIQNPRYQVTQFGKPVTLSCSQTLNHNVMYWYQQKSSQAPKLLFHYYDKDFNNEADTPDNFQSRRPNTSFCFLDIRSPGLGDTAMYLCATSRDFTSSYNEQFFGPGTRLTVL.

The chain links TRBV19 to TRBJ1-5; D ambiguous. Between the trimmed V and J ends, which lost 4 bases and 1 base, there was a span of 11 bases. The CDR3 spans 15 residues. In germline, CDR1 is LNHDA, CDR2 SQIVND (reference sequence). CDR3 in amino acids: CASSTPGVSNQPQHF. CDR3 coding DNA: TGTGCCAGTAGTACCCCCGGGGTAAGCAATCAGCCCCAGCATTTT.

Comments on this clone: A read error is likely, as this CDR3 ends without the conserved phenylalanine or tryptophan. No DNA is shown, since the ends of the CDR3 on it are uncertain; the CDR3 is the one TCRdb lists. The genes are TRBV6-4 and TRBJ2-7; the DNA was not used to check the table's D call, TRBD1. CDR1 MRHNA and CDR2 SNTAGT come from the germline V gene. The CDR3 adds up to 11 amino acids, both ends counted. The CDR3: CASSAGTDLSR.

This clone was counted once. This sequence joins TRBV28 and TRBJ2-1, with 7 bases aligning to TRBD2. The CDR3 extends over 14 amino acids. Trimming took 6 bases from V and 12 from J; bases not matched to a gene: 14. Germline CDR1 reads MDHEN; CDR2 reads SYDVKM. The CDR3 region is CASSRPREAIRQFF. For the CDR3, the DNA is TGTGCCAGCAGCCGACCCCGGGAGGCAATCCGGCAGTTCTTC.

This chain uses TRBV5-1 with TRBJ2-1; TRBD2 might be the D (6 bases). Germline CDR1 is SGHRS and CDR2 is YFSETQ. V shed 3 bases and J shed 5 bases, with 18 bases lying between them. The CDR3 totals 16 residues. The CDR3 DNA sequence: TGCGCCAGCAGCTCGGCGAGGGACTTACAGAACAATGAGCAGTTCTTC. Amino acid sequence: CASSSARDLQNNEQFF.

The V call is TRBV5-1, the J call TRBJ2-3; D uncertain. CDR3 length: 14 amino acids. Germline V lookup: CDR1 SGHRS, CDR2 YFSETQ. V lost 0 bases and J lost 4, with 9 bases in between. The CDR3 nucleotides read TGCGCCAGCAGCTTGGGGCTAGTACCAGATACGCAGTATTTT. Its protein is CASSLGLVPDTQYF. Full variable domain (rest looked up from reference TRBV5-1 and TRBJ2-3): KAGVTQTPRYLIKTRGQQVTLSCSPISGHRSVSWYQQTPGQGLQFLFEYFSETQRNKGNFPGRFSGRQFSNSRSEMNVSTLELGDSALYLCASSLGLVPDTQYFGPGTRLTVL.